Ten or more counts support the clone carrying this T cell receptor (beta chain). The target antigen is unknown. The data are from a study of T cells in Graves' hyperthyroidism and ophthalmopathy. The study, taken as a whole, reports: A median around 6 months before onset, the model predicted ophthalmopathy.

This CDR3 spans 14 amino acids. In germline, CDR1 is SGDLS, CDR2 YYNGEE. Trimming shortened V by 0 bases and J by 2 bases, and 8 bases separated the two germline ends. RNA transcripts yielded amplified TCR beta CDR3 regions. A set of HTBI primers served as the primers for a first-round RT-PCR of the TCR CDR3. TCRdb called the multiplex PCR reads again in MiXCR, with one record for every CDR3 protein. The sample lists 250,000 or so distinct CDR3 sequences, about 15% occurring once. The sample comprised blood. This sequence joins TRBV9 and TRBJ2-5, with D unresolved. The origin of this receptor is a woman in her 40s with Graves' hyperthyroidism that later progressed to Graves' ophthalmopathy. The CDR3 nucleotides read TGTGCCAGCAGCGTAGGTGTCAGGCAAGAGACCCAGTACTTC. Translating gives CASSVGVRQETQYF.